These 32 T cell receptor beta chains were sequenced from one sample in a study of response to subunit inactivated influenza vaccine. TCRdb itself ran the RT-PCR reads through MiXCR, one entry per CDR3 protein. Among 600,000 to 850,000 distinct CDR3 sequences, around 15% were seen once, and the ten largest hold roughly 7.6%. Sequencing was performed on PBMCs from blood, taken about 14 days before vaccination. The receptors originated from a man aged 45 to 65 who received an inactivated influenza vaccine.

The CDR3 nucleotides are TGCAGTGCGAAATGGGGACTAGCGGGGGGAAACACCGGGGAGCTGTTTTTT. It encodes CSAKWGLAGGNTGELFF. The chain combines TRBV20-1 with TRBJ2-2; 15 nucleotides line up with TRBD2. The length of the CDR3 is 17 residues. Germline CDR1 DFQATT, CDR2 SNEGSKA (reference sequence). V lost 6 bases, J lost 2 bases, and 7 bases stayed unmatched.

This chain's CDR3 is CSVEPEGRVRYTF. Here the CDR3 DNA reads TGCAGCGTTGAACCCGAGGGGAGGGTTCGCTACACCTTC. The rearrangement joins TRBV29-1 to TRBJ1-2; possible D gene TRBD1, 5 bases. Per the germline V gene, CDR1 is SQVTM and CDR2 is ANQGSEA. Trimming took off 2 bases at V and 9 bases at J, with 16 bases between the two ends. The CDR3 consists of 13 residues.

This clonotype was counted at least ten times. V usage is TRBV7-8 and J usage is TRBJ2-1, with D maybe TRBD2 (5 bases). The CDR3 has 12 amino acids. Trimming stripped 3 bases from V and 8 bases from J, with 8 bases between. Per germline, CDR1 SGHVS and CDR2 FQNEAQ. The CDR3 reads CASSLGVDEQFF. CDR3 in DNA: TGTGCCAGCAGCTTGGGAGTGGATGAGCAGTTCTTC. Based on the CDR3 plus reference TRBV7-8 and TRBJ2-1, the full variable domain is GAGVSQSPRYKVAKRGQDVALRCDPISGHVSLFWYQQALGQGPEFLTYFQNEAQLDKSGLPSDRFFAERPEGSVSTLKIQRTQQEDSAVYLCASSLGVDEQFFGPGTRLTVL.

Ten or more counts support this clonotype. V and J are TRBV6-5 and TRBJ2-2, with 7 bases that match TRBD1. V trimming: 6 bases; J trimming: 1 base; junction bases outside the gene matches: 2. Germline loops: CDR1 MNHEY, CDR2 SVGAGI. The CDR3 has 14 residues. The CDR3 DNA reads as TGTGCCAGCAGCTGGACAGGGAACACCGGGGAGCTGTTTTTT. Residues: CASSWTGNTGELFF.

This clonotype has only a few counts. The chain employs TRBV20-1 and TRBJ2-1; TRBD2 aligns across 10 bases. The CDR3 has 14 amino acids. Germline CDR1 reads DFQATT; CDR2 reads SNEGSKA (reference sequence). V was pared by 1 base and J by 12 bases, with 9 bases of the junction left unmatched. CDR3 sequence: CSARGDNPSGGQFF. CDR3 sequence (DNA): TGCAGTGCTAGAGGTGATAACCCTAGCGGGGGGCAGTTCTTC.

Many counts were recorded for this clonotype. The chain couples TRBV6-2 or TRBV6-3 to TRBJ2-7; either TRBD1 or TRBD2 may supply D (6 bases each). V lost 2 bases and J 1 base, leaving 9 bases between the germline ends. CDR3 length: 14 residues. Germline CDR1 reads MNHEY; CDR2 reads SVGEGT. The CDR3 DNA is TGTGCCAGCAGTTACAGGGGGGAATCCTACGAGCAGTACTTC. It is translated as CASSYRGESYEQYF.

The CDR3 DNA follows: TGTGCCAGCAAATCCGGGACAGGGCCGGCAAACATTCAGTACTTC. This encodes CASKSGTGPANIQYF. The genes are TRBV28 and TRBJ2-4, with TRBD1 identical over 9 bases. Germline CDR1 and CDR2: MDHEN and SYDVKM. The CDR3 is 15 amino acids. J lost 6 bases, V lost 7 bases, and 10 bases had no gene match.

V and J are TRBV6-4 and TRBJ2-1; D uncertain. Germline CDR1 and CDR2: MRHNA and SNTAGT. V was shortened by 5 bases and J by 6 bases, with 14 bases between the two germline ends. CDR3 length equals 14 residues. The CDR3 DNA reads as TGTGCCAGCAGTCTAGAGAGTAGGGTCAATGAGCAGTTCTTC. Protein: CASSLESRVNEQFF.

CDR3 in amino acids: CASSQGPQNSYEQYF. The CDR3, as DNA: TGCGCCAGCAGCCAAGGCCCCCAGAACTCCTACGAGCAGTACTTC. This chain joins TRBV4-1 and TRBJ2-7; unclear D gene. The V end lost 1 base, the J end lost 0 bases, and 10 bases lay between the germline ends. Germline V gene sequence: CDR1 MGHRA, CDR2 YSYEKL. CDR3 length: 15 residues.

This clonotype appeared many times. The chain links TRBV12-3 or TRBV12-4 to TRBJ1-5; 7 bases agree with TRBD1. The CDR3 contains 16 residues. V trimming: 6 bases; J trimming: 1 base; junction bases outside the gene matches: 9. The CDR3 loop reads CASSLQGRESNQPQHF. The CDR3 nucleotides are TGTGCCAGCAGCCTACAGGGGCGTGAGAGCAATCAGCCCCAGCATTTT.

V usage is TRBV4-3 and J usage is TRBJ2-3; unclear D gene. V dropped 0 bases and J dropped 1 base, with 5 bases sitting between them. Germline loops: CDR1 LGHNA, CDR2 YSLEER. CDR3 length: 14 residues. The chain's CDR3 is CASSQDWGTDTQYF. The DNA for the CDR3 is TGCGCCAGCAGCCAAGACTGGGGCACAGATACGCAGTATTTT.

This clonotype has at least ten counts. V and J are TRBV6-2 or TRBV6-3 and TRBJ2-1; 9 bases are shared with TRBD2. The ends lost 2 bases at V and 3 bases at J; junction bases unmatched: 8. Per germline, CDR1 MNHEY and CDR2 SVGEGT. This CDR3 spans 17 amino acids. The CDR3 DNA reads TGTGCCAGCAGTTACATACCGAGCGGGAGGAACTACAATGAGCAGTTCTTC. Translated, it gives CASSYIPSGRNYNEQFF.

This clonotype was counted between two and nine times. V usage is TRBV7-2 and J usage is TRBJ2-5; D gene unclear. CDR3 length equals 14 residues. Trimming shortened V by 1 base and J by 4 bases, and 10 bases separated the two germline ends. Germline CDR1 is SGHTA and CDR2 is FQGNSA. CDR3 sequence reads: CASSLVTATETQYF. Written as DNA, the CDR3 is TGTGCCAGCAGCTTAGTTACTGCAACAGAGACCCAGTACTTC.

The CDR3 spells CASSQVGTSLDTQYF. The CDR3 DNA sequence: TGTGCCAGCAGCCAAGTTGGGACTAGCTTGGATACGCAGTATTTT. The chain links TRBV14 to TRBJ2-3; 9 bases line up with TRBD2. V shed 1 base and J 6 bases; nucleotides not matched to a gene: 5. CDR3 length: 15 amino acids. Germline lookup yields CDR1 SGHDN and CDR2 FVKESK.

The genes are TRBV4-3 and TRBJ2-4; 9 bases are a match to TRBD1. Germline CDR1 and CDR2: LGHNA and YSLEER. The CDR3 extends over 20 amino acids. V lost 0 bases to trimming and J lost 1 base; unmatched junction nucleotides: 13. CDR3 sequence reads: CASSQDVGGTGRGAKNIQYF. The CDR3 DNA reads TGCGCCAGCAGCCAAGATGTAGGGGGGACAGGGAGAGGGGCCAAAAACATTCAGTACTTC.

V and J are TRBV20-1 and TRBJ1-5, with D possibly being TRBD1 (6 bases). V lost 6 bases to trimming and J lost 2 bases, with 14 bases between them. The CDR3 is 14 amino acids. In germline, CDR1 is DFQATT, CDR2 SNEGSKA (reference sequence). CDR3 residues: CSAFRGKGNQPQHF. In DNA, the CDR3 is TGCAGTGCCTTCAGGGGCAAGGGCAATCAGCCCCAGCATTTT.

This clonotype has just a few counts. This chain joins TRBV14 and TRBJ2-7; 9 bases align to TRBD1. Germline CDR1 reads SGHDN; CDR2 reads FVKESK. CDR3 length: 17 amino acids. The V segment lost 0 bases and the J segment 0 bases; nucleotides outside the gene matches: 6. The CDR3 is CASSQDRGTGNSYEQYF. The DNA of the CDR3 is TGTGCCAGCAGCCAAGATCGAGGGACAGGGAACTCCTACGAGCAGTACTTC.

This chain uses TRBV11-2 with TRBJ2-3; a possible D gene is TRBD2 (5 bases). The CDR3 is made up of 18 amino acids. The germline V gene encodes CDR1 SGHAT and CDR2 FQNNGV. The V gene lost 2 bases and the J gene lost 0 bases, with 18 bases spanning the gap. This CDR3 reads CASSLSSAEVSSTDTQYF. The CDR3, as DNA: TGTGCCAGCAGCTTAAGTTCAGCGGAGGTTTCTAGCACAGATACGCAGTATTTT.

This clonotype was counted only a few times. The V gene is TRBV20-1, the J gene TRBJ2-5, with D perhaps matching TRBD2 (5 bases). This CDR3 spans 12 amino acids. Trimming left V 3 bases short and J 4 bases short, with 9 bases between. CDR1 is DFQATT and CDR2 is SNEGSKA in the germline V gene (reference sequence). The DNA of the CDR3 is TGCAGTGCTAGCGTGGGAGTAGAGACCCAGTACTTC. Protein: CSASVGVETQYF.

V is TRBV15 and J is TRBJ1-5; TRBD1 matches at 7 bases. Trimming removed 8 bases from V and 1 base from J; junction bases left unmatched: 2. CDR1 is LNHNV, CDR2 YYDKDF, per germline (reference sequence). This CDR3 has 13 amino acids. The CDR3 here is CATLGQSNQPQHF. The CDR3 region has the DNA TGTGCCACCTTGGGACAGAGCAATCAGCCCCAGCATTTT.

This clonotype was seen many times. The CDR3 sequence is CASSLRGRDPYQPQHF. CDR3 DNA: TGTGCCAGCAGTTTGCGGGGACGGGACCCATATCAGCCCCAGCATTTT. V usage is TRBV28 and J usage is TRBJ1-5; maybe TRBD1 (5 bases). Trimming pared 3 bases from V and 5 bases from J, leaving 17 bases between. From germline, CDR1 is MDHEN and CDR2 SYDVKM. CDR3 length: 16 residues.

This chain joins TRBV6-5 and TRBJ2-1, with 7 bases identical to TRBD2. The germline V gene encodes CDR1 MNHEY and CDR2 SVGAGI. The trim removed 3 bases at V and 5 bases at J, leaving 7 bases unmatched. The CDR3 is 15 amino acids. Written as DNA, the CDR3 is TGTGCCAGCAGTTATGGGGGGAGGGCTAACAATGAGCAGTTCTTC. It is translated as CASSYGGRANNEQFF.

This clonotype was recorded a few times. The rearrangement joins TRBV15 to TRBJ2-7; D remains ambiguous. The CDR3 contains 14 residues. Germline V gives CDR1 LNHNV, CDR2 YYDKDF (reference sequence). With 0 bases removed from V and 3 bases from J, the gap between germline ends came to 9 bases. The CDR3, as DNA: TGTGCCACCAGCAGAGAGGTGGGGAACTACGAGCAGTACTTC. It codes for CATSREVGNYEQYF.

The chain is built from TRBV6-1 and TRBJ1-1; tentative D call: TRBD1 (6 bases). In germline, CDR1 is MNHNS, CDR2 SASEGT. The CDR3 sequence is 14 residues long. V lost 10 bases, J lost 5 bases, and 20 bases lay in between. The CDR3 nucleotides are TGTGCCACCTCGATCGCGGGGGCAGGGACTGAAGCTTTCTTT. Residues: CATSIAGAGTEAFF.

The V call is TRBV7-9, the J call TRBJ2-1; 7 positions agree with TRBD2. This CDR3 has 15 residues. Germline CDR1 is SEHNR and CDR2 is FQNEAQ (reference sequence). Trimming took 5 bases from V and 4 from J; bases not matched to a gene: 8. The CDR3 sequence is CASSPWRGRYNEQFF. In nucleotides, the CDR3 is TGTGCCAGCAGCCCCTGGCGGGGGAGATACAATGAGCAGTTCTTC.

This clonotype was seen a handful of times. The chain uses TRBV20-1 and TRBJ2-2, with TRBD2 matching over 9 bases. Trimming cost V 0 bases and J 5 bases; bases outside gene matches: 7. CDR1 and CDR2 (germline): DFQATT, SNEGSKA (reference sequence). The CDR3 consists of 16 residues. CDR3 region: CSARDYSGSRTGELFF. CDR3 sequence (DNA): TGCAGTGCTAGAGATTATAGCGGGAGCCGTACCGGGGAGCTGTTTTTT.

CDR3 loop: CASSPEVNGYTF. The DNA for the CDR3 is TGTGCCAGCAGCCCCGAAGTGAATGGCTACACCTTC. The chain employs TRBV16 and TRBJ1-2, with D unclear. Trimming took off 4 bases at V and 6 bases at J, with 9 bases between the two ends. Germline CDR1 reads KGHSY; CDR2 reads FQNENV. This CDR3 spans 12 amino acids.

The chain employs TRBV3-1 and TRBJ2-2; 9 bases are shared with TRBD2. With 2 bases clipped from V and 6 bases from J, the junction kept 4 bases outside the gene matches. Germline CDR1 and CDR2: LGHDT and YNNKEL (reference sequence). This CDR3 is 15 amino acids long. The CDR3 loop reads CASSQTSGYAGELFF. CDR3 bases: TGTGCCAGCAGCCAAACTAGCGGGTACGCCGGGGAGCTGTTTTTT.

This clonotype appeared once. V is TRBV10-3 and J is TRBJ2-5; TRBD1 is a possible D gene (5 bases). CDR1 and CDR2 (germline): ENHRY, SYGVKD. Trimming took 2 bases from V and 5 from J, leaving 15 bases between them. CDR3 length: 15 residues. The CDR3 sequence: CAISEVRQTGETQYF. The CDR3 bases are TGTGCCATCAGTGAGGTTAGACAGACTGGGGAGACCCAGTACTTC.

The chain couples TRBV4-1 to TRBJ1-2, with D uncertain. V lost 0 bases, J lost 8 bases, and 10 bases lay in between. Germline CDR1 is MGHRA and CDR2 is YSYEKL. CDR3 length: 13 amino acids. The CDR3 DNA reads as TGCGCCAGCAGCCAAGAGTGGGGAGGAGGCTACACCTTC. Translating it yields CASSQEWGGGYTF.

The V and J genes are TRBV21-1 and TRBJ2-2; the table's D call, TRBD2, was not checked against the DNA. TRBV21-1 is listed as a pseudogene. The CDR3 is made up of 15 amino acids. The CDR3 region has the DNA TGTGCCAGCAGCAAAGAGGGCAGCCACACCGGGGAGCTGTTTTTT. Protein sequence: CASSKEGSHTGELFF.

This clonotype came up many times. This chain links TRBV11-3 with TRBJ2-1; D gene ambiguous. Germline loops: CDR1 SGHNT, CDR2 YENEEA. The CDR3 sequence is 15 residues long. With 2 bases removed from V and 1 base from J, the gap between germline ends came to 9 bases. CDR3 protein: CASSLRLTSYNEQFF. CDR3 coding DNA: TGTGCCAGCAGCTTAAGACTGACTTCCTACAATGAGCAGTTCTTC.